This passage covers 21 T cell receptor beta chains from one sample sequenced in a study of technical replicates of blood from several donors. Some clones are missing from TCRdb's copy, which holds only in-frame ones; the method was immunoSEQ multiplex PCR. Of roughly 82,000 clones in the sample, under 95% were seen once. Sequencing used T cells isolated from PBMCs. Every receptor here comes from a human donor in good health.

J is TRBJ2-3 and V is TRBV7-8, with 7 bases lining up with TRBD1. Germline loops: CDR1 SGHVS, CDR2 FQNEAQ. V trimming: 5 bases; J trimming: 1 base; junction bases outside the gene matches: 9. This CDR3 has 16 amino acids. The CDR3 DNA reads as TGTGCCAGCAGCACCCGGACAGGTGAGGGCACAGATACGCAGTATTTT. It is translated as CASSTRTGEGTDTQYF.

The chain uses TRBV21-1 and TRBJ1-1; TRBD1 was called by the table and not checked on the DNA. TRBV21-1 is given as a pseudogene. The CDR3 extends over 17 amino acids. CDR3: CASNRTCRDTVNTEAFF. The CDR3 nucleotides are TGTGCCAGCAACCGAACATGCCGGGACACCGTGAACACTGAAGCTTTCTTT.

This clone was counted only a few times. The gene calls are TRBV11-2 and TRBJ1-1; no reliable D call. Trimming cost V 5 bases and J 1 base, with 8 bases left between them. From germline, CDR1 is SGHAT and CDR2 FQNNGV. CDR3 size: 13 residues. The CDR3 is CASSHPGNTEAFF. CDR3 DNA: TGTGCCAGCAGCCACCCGGGGAACACTGAAGCTTTCTTT.

J is TRBJ2-7 and V is TRBV6-5, with D possibly being TRBD2 (6 bases). Germline CDR1 is MNHEY and CDR2 is SVGAGI. V lost 5 bases and J 5 bases, leaving 16 bases between the germline ends. The CDR3 runs 14 residues. The CDR3 DNA is TGTGCCAGCAGTAACAGACTAGACGGCCACGAGCAGTACTTC. It encodes CASSNRLDGHEQYF.

V usage is TRBV30 and J usage is TRBJ1-2; 7 bases map to TRBD1. CDR3 length equals 13 residues. From germline, CDR1 is GTSNPN and CDR2 SVGIG (reference sequence). Germline trimming cut 5 bases from V and 7 bases from J; bases unmatched to any gene: 10. CDR3 protein: CAWSIGTDAGYTF. CDR3 coding DNA: TGTGCCTGGTCGATCGGGACAGACGCTGGCTACACCTTC. Combining the CDR3 with reference TRBV30 and TRBJ1-2 gives the whole variable domain SQTIHQWPATLVQPVGSPLSLECTVEGTSNPNLYWYRQAAGRGLQLLFYSVGIGQISSEVPQNLSASRPQDRQFILSSKKLLLSDSGFYLCAWSIGTDAGYTFGSGTRLTVV.

The chain uses TRBV2 and TRBJ2-1; the D gene is possibly TRBD2 (6 bases). From germline, CDR1 is SNHLY and CDR2 FYNNEI. The CDR3 covers 13 residues. Trimming shortened V by 6 bases and J by 3 bases, and 9 bases separated the two germline ends. The CDR3 loop reads CASRVSGYNEQFF. CDR3 in DNA: TGTGCCAGCAGGGTTAGCGGCTACAATGAGCAGTTCTTC.

The sample holds a few counts of this clone. The J gene is TRBJ1-4, the V gene TRBV5-1; D is undetermined. The germline V gene encodes CDR1 SGHRS and CDR2 YFSETQ. The V end was cut by 1 base, the J end by 0 bases, with 10 bases between. The CDR3 covers 16 residues. DNA of the CDR3: TGCGCCAGCAGCTTGTTAGGCACAGCAACTAATGAAAAACTGTTTTTT. Residues: CASSLLGTATNEKLFF.

This clone was counted once. CDR3 in DNA: TGTGCCAGCAGCGTTAACAGCGGCTATGGCTACACCTTC. Protein product: CASSVNSGYGYTF. V usage is TRBV9 and J usage is TRBJ1-2; D gene ambiguous. Trimming cost V 2 bases and J 4 bases, with 9 bases left between them. Germline loops: CDR1 SGDLS, CDR2 YYNGEE. CDR3 length: 13 residues. The entire variable domain, with the rest obtained from reference TRBV9 and TRBJ1-2, is as follows: DSGVTQTPKHLITATGQRVTLRCSPRSGDLSVYWYQQSLDQGLQFLIQYYNGEERAKGNILERFSAQQFPDLHSELNLSSLELGDSALYFCASSVNSGYGYTFGSGTRLTVV.

V and J are TRBV7-2 and TRBJ2-1; weak D call: TRBD2 (6 bases). This CDR3 has 15 amino acids. V lost 2 bases to trimming and J lost 4 bases, with 12 bases between them. Germline loops: CDR1 SGHTA, CDR2 FQGNSA. The CDR3 DNA is TGTGCCAGCAGCTTATCCGGGAGTGGGTACAATGAGCAGTTCTTC. It specifies CASSLSGSGYNEQFF. The full variable domain, rest sourced from reference TRBV7-2 and TRBJ2-1, is GAGVSQSPSNKVTEKGKDVELRCDPISGHTALYWYRQSLGQGLEFLIYFQGNSAPDKSGLPSDRFSAERTGGSVSTLTIQRTQQEDSAVYLCASSLSGSGYNEQFFGPGTRLTVL.

The chain employs TRBV5-4 and TRBJ1-3; possible D gene TRBD1, 5 bases. The CDR3 is made up of 14 amino acids. In germline, CDR1 is SGHNT, CDR2 YYREEE (reference sequence). Trimming took off 4 bases at V and 2 bases at J, with 10 bases between the two ends. The CDR3: CASSETVAGNTIYF. As DNA, the CDR3 is TGTGCCAGCAGCGAGACAGTTGCTGGAAACACCATATATTTT.

The rearrangement links TRBV5-6 to TRBJ2-7; 12 bases are shared with TRBD1. Germline CDR1 and CDR2: SGHDT and YYEEEE. Trimming took 3 bases from V and 7 from J; bases not matched to a gene: 8. The CDR3 covers 15 residues. CDR3 region: CASSSPGQGAQEQYF. DNA of the CDR3: TGTGCCAGCAGCTCGCCGGGACAGGGGGCTCAGGAGCAGTACTTC.

The chain carries TRBV21-1 and TRBJ1-4. TRBV21-1 corresponds to a pseudogene. The CDR3 is 17 amino acids. The DNA for the CDR3 is TGTGCCAGCAGCCCTCTTTCCCCCGGGGGGAAGAATGAAAAACTGTTTTTT. Protein: CASSPLSPGGKNEKLFF.

This chain uses TRBV19 with TRBJ1-5; 8 nucleotides match TRBD1. V shed 8 bases, J shed 4 bases, and the junction held 4 bases outside the gene matches. The CDR3 is 13 amino acids. Germline values: CDR1 LNHDA, CDR2 SQIVND (reference sequence). CDR3 bases: TGTGCCAGTGGGGACAGGACTAATCAGCCCCAGCATTTT. It codes for CASGDRTNQPQHF.

This clone came up once. The chain couples TRBV4-1 to TRBJ2-3, with D perhaps matching TRBD2 (6 bases). V was clipped by 1 base and J by 1 base, with 12 bases between them. Looked up from germline, CDR1 is MGHRA and CDR2 is YSYEKL. CDR3 size: 16 residues. CDR3 residues: CASSQAPTGGTDTQYF. DNA of the CDR3: TGCGCCAGCAGCCAAGCCCCTACGGGGGGCACAGATACGCAGTATTTT.

The J gene is TRBJ2-5, the V gene TRBV18, with D tentatively TRBD2 (7 bases). The CDR3 is 16 amino acids. Trimming cost V 2 bases and J 0 bases, with 13 bases left between them. Germline CDR1 reads KGHSH; CDR2 reads LQKENI. As DNA, the CDR3 is TGTGCCAGCTCACCAATCCCGGGGGGCAACCAAGAGACCCAGTACTTC. This translates into CASSPIPGGNQETQYF.

The J gene is TRBJ1-2, the V gene TRBV27, with D perhaps matching TRBD1 (6 bases). The CDR3 has 16 residues. Trimming removed 8 bases from V and 3 bases from J, with 22 bases in between. The germline CDR1 and CDR2 sequences are MNHEY and SMNVEV (reference sequence). CDR3 in amino acids: CASHSSGTLPYYGYTF. CDR3 coding DNA: TGTGCCAGCCATTCATCCGGGACACTCCCCTACTATGGCTACACCTTC.

The chain is built from TRBV19 and TRBJ1-4; 10 bases match TRBD1. Germline lookup yields CDR1 LNHDA and CDR2 SQIVND (reference sequence). After removal of 3 bases from V and 8 bases from J, the junction contained 18 bases not matched to a gene. The CDR3 loop spans 19 amino acids. The CDR3 DNA reads as TGTGCCAGTAGTATTTACTTATATTGGGACAGGGGTTTTTACGAAAAACTGTTTTTT. Its translation is CASSIYLYWDRGFYEKLFF.

The genes are TRBV19 and TRBJ2-2; tentatively, D is TRBD2 (5 bases). Germline CDR1 reads LNHDA; CDR2 reads SQIVND (reference sequence). This CDR3 is 15 amino acids long. V was shortened by 7 bases and J by 2 bases, with 14 bases between the two germline ends. In DNA, the CDR3 is TGTGCCAGTAACTACGGGGTGGTTAACACCGGGGAGCTGTTTTTT. It is translated as CASNYGVVNTGELFF.

This chain uses TRBV11-2 with TRBJ2-3; D gene uncertain. This CDR3 region has 15 residues. Germline V gene data show CDR1 as SGHAT and CDR2 as FQNNGV. V was clipped by 1 base and J by 2 bases, with 10 bases between them. This chain's CDR3 is CASSLVGSYTDTQYF. The CDR3 nucleotides read TGTGCCAGCAGCTTAGTTGGCAGTTACACAGATACGCAGTATTTT.

The CDR3 DNA is TGTGCCAGCAGGAGGTTGAACACTGAAGCTTTCTTT. It is translated as CASRRLNTEAFF. The chain uses TRBV28 and TRBJ1-1; no clear D. Per the germline V gene, CDR1 is MDHEN and CDR2 is SYDVKM. This CDR3 has 12 amino acids. V lost 6 bases and J 0 bases, leaving 5 bases between the germline ends.

The CDR3 loop reads CASSLVAGGISGNTIYF. In DNA form, the CDR3 reads TGCGCCAGCAGCTTGGTGGCAGGGGGTATCTCTGGAAACACCATATATTTT. This sequence joins TRBV5-1 and TRBJ1-3; 7 positions match TRBD1. The CDR3 spans 17 residues. Germline V gene data show CDR1 as SGHRS and CDR2 as YFSETQ. J was trimmed by 0 bases and V by 0 bases; bases with no gene match: 6. Full variable domain (missing parts from reference TRBV5-1 and TRBJ1-3): KAGVTQTPRYLIKTRGQQVTLSCSPISGHRSVSWYQQTPGQGLQFLFEYFSETQRNKGNFPGRFSGRQFSNSRSEMNVSTLELGDSALYLCASSLVAGGISGNTIYFGEGSWLTVV.